One and the same sample provided the 13 T cell receptor beta chains below, sequenced in a study of blood T cells in healthy people across ages (dated by TCRdb to the mid-2010s). Library generation was performed with 5' RACE. Sequencing was carried out with an Illumina HiSeq 2500. A second PCR of roughly 6 to 11 cycles was run with a J-beta primer mix and a sample-barcoded 5' primer. Using fastp trimming at Q25 and MiXCR clonotype assembly, TCRdb reanalyzed the public sequencing data and kept in-frame beta chains. A single entry per CDR3 protein holds the most common genes and DNA from its merged rows. The sample table shows 1.5 million to 2 million distinct CDR3 sequences, and 28% are seen once. Of the sample, more than 6% is held by the ten largest clones. Material for sequencing was blood. All receptors derive from a woman in her 30s in good health.

A note on this clonotype: A much larger clone lies a single base off, so this may be a read error. The chain couples TRBV20-1 to TRBJ2-1, with D perhaps TRBD2 (6 bases). The V and J ends lost 1 base and 4 bases respectively, with 14 bases between them. Germline assignment: CDR1 DFQATT and CDR2 SNEGSKA (reference sequence). The CDR3 runs to 15 residues. DNA for the CDR3: TGCAGTGCTAGAGGTCCCGGCGGGGTTTACAATGAGCAGTTCTTC. Its translation is CSARGPGGVYNEQFF.

As concerns this clonotype: The junction differs from germline at one of its ends, possibly a read error. The chain has TRBV2 and TRBJ2-3; possibly TRBD2 for D (7 bases). The CDR3 has 13 residues. Germline V gene sequence: CDR1 SNHLY, CDR2 FYNNEI. Here the CDR3 reads CASNGGGTDAQYF. As DNA, the CDR3 is TGTGCCAGCAATGGGGGGGGCACAGATGCGCAGTATTTT.

CDR3 region: CATSRGGGYSYNEQYF. The DNA for the CDR3 is TGTGCCACCAGCAGAGGGGGAGGGTATTCCTACAATGAGCAGTACTTC. The chain is built from TRBV15 and TRBJ2-7; the match to TRBD2 covers 7 bases. The CDR3 spans 16 residues. The V and J ends lost 1 base and 7 bases, in that order; junction bases with no gene match: 13. The V gene's germline CDR1 is LNHNV and CDR2 YYDKDF (reference sequence).

There are a few counts of this clonotype. The genes are TRBV15 and TRBJ1-1, with D unclear. This CDR3 has 12 amino acids. Germline assignment: CDR1 LNHNV and CDR2 YYDKDF (reference sequence). V was clipped by 4 bases and J by 5 bases, with 8 bases between them. CDR3 protein: CATSIPWTEAFF. The CDR3 bases are TGTGCCACCAGCATACCGTGGACTGAAGCTTTCTTT.

CDR3: CASSYSNRNNYGYTF. CDR3 bases: TGTGCCAGCAGTTACTCGAACAGAAACAACTATGGCTACACCTTC. The chain recombines TRBV6-5 with TRBJ1-2, with no clear D. Germline loops: CDR1 MNHEY, CDR2 SVGAGI. V was cut by 0 bases and J by 2 bases, with 10 bases left in between. CDR3 length: 15 amino acids.

Written as DNA, the CDR3 is TGCGCCAGCAACTCTATCGTCCAGACCACCAATGAGCAGTTCTTC. The encoded protein is CASNSIVQTTNEQFF. The chain employs TRBV5-1 and TRBJ2-1; D call uncertain. Per the germline V gene, CDR1 is SGHRS and CDR2 is YFSETQ. Trimming took off 6 bases at V and 6 bases at J, with 19 bases between the two ends. The CDR3 has 15 amino acids.

This clonotype was found many times. The CDR3, as DNA: TGCAGCGTTTCGGTGGGCCAAGAGACCCAGTACTTC. This sequence encodes CSVSVGQETQYF. The genes are TRBV29-1 and TRBJ2-5; D gene uncertain. The CDR3 contains 12 residues. Germline V gene lookup returns CDR1 SQVTM and CDR2 ANQGSEA. Trimming pared 5 bases from V and 1 base from J, leaving 8 bases between.

This clonotype was seen only a few times. V and J are TRBV20-1 and TRBJ2-1; TRBD2 aligns across 9 bases. Germline V lookup: CDR1 DFQATT, CDR2 SNEGSKA (reference sequence). With V trimmed by 3 bases and J by 8 bases, 14 bases remained unmatched. This CDR3 region has 16 residues. The CDR3 loop reads CSASGPLSGSWDEQFF. The DNA of the CDR3 is TGCAGTGCTAGTGGGCCCCTTAGCGGGAGTTGGGATGAGCAGTTCTTC.

The chain has TRBV7-9 and TRBJ2-3, with TRBD1 identical over 7 bases. V dropped 5 bases and J dropped 2; count of bases not matched to a gene: 4. Germline V gene lookup returns CDR1 SEHNR and CDR2 FQNEAQ (reference sequence). The CDR3 sequence is 14 residues long. The CDR3 sequence is CASSHGQDTDTQYF. CDR3 bases: TGTGCCAGCAGCCACGGACAGGACACAGATACGCAGTATTTT.

This clonotype was observed at least ten times. V usage is TRBV5-1 and J usage is TRBJ1-1; D is unresolved. Between the trimmed V and J ends, which lost 9 bases and 1 base, there was a span of 10 bases. Germline CDR1 and CDR2: SGHRS and YFSETQ. There are 12 residues in the CDR3. CDR3 region: CATREGNTEAFF. CDR3 nucleotides: TGCGCCACCCGGGAAGGGAACACTGAAGCTTTCTTT.

This clonotype came up many times. CDR3: CASSMGGRRYNEQFF. The CDR3 bases are TGTGCCAGCAGCATGGGGGGACGGAGGTACAATGAGCAGTTCTTC. The rearrangement links TRBV7-2 to TRBJ2-1, with D perhaps TRBD2 (6 bases). With 5 bases removed from V and 4 bases from J, the gap between germline ends came to 15 bases. The CDR3 has 15 residues. Germline V gene lookup returns CDR1 SGHTA and CDR2 FQGNSA.

This clonotype has more than one count but fewer than ten. The chain joins TRBV20-1 to TRBJ1-5; possibly TRBD1 for D (5 bases). Germline V gene data show CDR1 as DFQATT and CDR2 as SNEGSKA (reference sequence). Trimming took off 4 bases at V and 6 bases at J, with 19 bases between the two ends. CDR3 length: 15 residues. The CDR3, as DNA: TGCAGTGCTATGGCAGCGGGGCGGAAAGGTCAGCCCCAGCATTTT. It codes for CSAMAAGRKGQPQHF.

This clonotype was detected a few times. The chain links TRBV28 to TRBJ1-5; 8 bases map to TRBD1. Germline lookup yields CDR1 MDHEN and CDR2 SYDVKM. This CDR3 region has 16 residues. J lost 7 bases, V lost 3 bases, and 11 bases had no gene match. The CDR3 protein is CASSLPGQGSWQPQHF. CDR3 nucleotide sequence: TGTGCCAGCAGTTTGCCCGGACAGGGCAGTTGGCAGCCCCAGCATTTT.